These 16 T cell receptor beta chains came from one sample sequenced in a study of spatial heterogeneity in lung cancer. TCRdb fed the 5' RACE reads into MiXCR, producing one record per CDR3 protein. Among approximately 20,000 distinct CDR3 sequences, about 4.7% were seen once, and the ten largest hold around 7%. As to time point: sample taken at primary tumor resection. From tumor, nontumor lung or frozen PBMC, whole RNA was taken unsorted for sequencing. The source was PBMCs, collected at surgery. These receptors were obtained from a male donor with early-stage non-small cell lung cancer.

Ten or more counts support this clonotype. CDR3 region: CASSLGPGPSSPLHF. CDR3 coding DNA: TGTGCCAGCAGCTTAGGGCCGGGACCGAGTTCACCCCTCCACTTT. The genes are TRBV7-2 and TRBJ1-6, with D perhaps matching TRBD1 (5 bases). Germline CDR1 and CDR2: SGHTA and FQGNSA. The germline V and J ends were trimmed by 1 base and 9 bases, with 13 bases remaining between them. The length of the CDR3 is 15 residues.

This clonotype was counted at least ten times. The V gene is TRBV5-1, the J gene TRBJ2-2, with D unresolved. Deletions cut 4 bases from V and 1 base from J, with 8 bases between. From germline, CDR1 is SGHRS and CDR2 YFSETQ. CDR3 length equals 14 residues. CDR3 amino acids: CASSPAGNTGELFF. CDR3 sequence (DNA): TGCGCCAGCAGCCCCGCAGGGAACACCGGGGAGCTGTTTTTT. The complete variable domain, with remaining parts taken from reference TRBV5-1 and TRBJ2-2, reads KAGVTQTPRYLIKTRGQQVTLSCSPISGHRSVSWYQQTPGQGLQFLFEYFSETQRNKGNFPGRFSGRQFSNSRSEMNVSTLELGDSALYLCASSPAGNTGELFFGEGSRLTVL.

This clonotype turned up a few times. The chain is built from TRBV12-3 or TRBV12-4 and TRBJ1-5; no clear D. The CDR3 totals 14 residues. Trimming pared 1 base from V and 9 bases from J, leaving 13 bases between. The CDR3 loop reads CASSLGGFDGPQHF. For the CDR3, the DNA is TGTGCCAGCAGTTTAGGGGGATTCGATGGGCCCCAGCATTTT.

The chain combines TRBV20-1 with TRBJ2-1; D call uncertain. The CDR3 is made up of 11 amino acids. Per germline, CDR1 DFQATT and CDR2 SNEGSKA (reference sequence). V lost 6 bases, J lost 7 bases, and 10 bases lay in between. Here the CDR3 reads CSAPGRNEQFF. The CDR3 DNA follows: TGCAGTGCCCCGGGCCGGAATGAGCAGTTCTTC.

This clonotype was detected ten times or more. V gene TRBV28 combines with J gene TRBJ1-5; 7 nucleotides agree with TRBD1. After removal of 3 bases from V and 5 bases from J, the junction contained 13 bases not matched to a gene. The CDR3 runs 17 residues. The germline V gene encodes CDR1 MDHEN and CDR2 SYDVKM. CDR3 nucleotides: TGTGCCAGCAGTTTTGGGAGGGGGCAGGGACGGGATCAGCCCCAGCATTTT. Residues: CASSFGRGQGRDQPQHF.

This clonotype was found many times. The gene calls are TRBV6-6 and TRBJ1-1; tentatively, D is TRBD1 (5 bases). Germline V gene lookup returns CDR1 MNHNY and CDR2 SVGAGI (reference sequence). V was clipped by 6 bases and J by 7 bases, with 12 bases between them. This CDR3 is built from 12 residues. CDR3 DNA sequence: TGTGCCAGCAGACCAGGACAAGGTGAAGCTTTCTTT. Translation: CASRPGQGEAFF.

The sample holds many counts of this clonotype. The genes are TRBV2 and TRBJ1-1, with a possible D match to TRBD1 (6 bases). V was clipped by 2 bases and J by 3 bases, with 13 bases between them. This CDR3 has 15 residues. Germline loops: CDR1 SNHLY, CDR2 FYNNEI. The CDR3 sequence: CASSELGQRDTEAFF. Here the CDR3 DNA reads TGTGCCAGCAGTGAACTTGGACAGAGGGACACTGAAGCTTTCTTT. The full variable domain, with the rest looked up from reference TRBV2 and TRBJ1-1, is EPEVTQTPSHQVTQMGQEVILRCVPISNHLYFYWYRQILGQKVEFLVSFYNNEISEKSEIFDDQFSVERPDGSNFTLKIRSTKLEDSAMYFCASSELGQRDTEAFFGQGTRLTVV.

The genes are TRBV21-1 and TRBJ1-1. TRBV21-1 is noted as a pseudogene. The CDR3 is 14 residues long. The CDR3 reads CASSNEGWNTEAFF. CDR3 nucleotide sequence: TGTGCCAGCAGCAACGAGGGTTGGAACACTGAAGCTTTCTTT.

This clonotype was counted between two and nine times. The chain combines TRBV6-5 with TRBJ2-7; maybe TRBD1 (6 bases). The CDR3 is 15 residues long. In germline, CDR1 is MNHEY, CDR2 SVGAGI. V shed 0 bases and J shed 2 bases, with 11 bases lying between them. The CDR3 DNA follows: TGTGCCAGCAGTTACTCCCTAGGGGGAACCTACGAGCAGTACTTC. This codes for CASSYSLGGTYEQYF.

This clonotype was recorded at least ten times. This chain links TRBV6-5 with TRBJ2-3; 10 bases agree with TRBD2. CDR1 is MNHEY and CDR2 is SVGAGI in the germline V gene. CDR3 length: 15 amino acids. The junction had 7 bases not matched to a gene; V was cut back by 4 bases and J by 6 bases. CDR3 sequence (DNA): TGTGCCAGCAGTTTATCTAGCGGGAGCAGGGATACGCAGTATTTT. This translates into CASSLSSGSRDTQYF.

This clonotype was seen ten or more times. The CDR3 protein is CASSPGGSTGELFF. The CDR3 DNA follows: TGTGCCAGCAGTCCAGGGGGATCGACCGGGGAGCTGTTTTTT. The V gene is TRBV12-3 or TRBV12-4, the J gene TRBJ2-2; 7 bases are shared with TRBD1. This CDR3 is built from 14 residues. V shed 5 bases, J shed 5 bases, and the junction held 5 bases outside the gene matches.

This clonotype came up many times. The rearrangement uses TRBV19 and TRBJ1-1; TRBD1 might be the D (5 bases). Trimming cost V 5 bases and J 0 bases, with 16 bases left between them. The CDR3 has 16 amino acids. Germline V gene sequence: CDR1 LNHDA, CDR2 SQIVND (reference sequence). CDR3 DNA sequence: TGTGCCAGTAGTTCAATGGGGAGACAGATGAACACTGAAGCTTTCTTT. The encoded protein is CASSSMGRQMNTEAFF. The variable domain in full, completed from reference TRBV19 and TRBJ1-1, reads DGGITQSPKYLFRKEGQNVTLSCEQNLNHDAMYWYRQDPGQGLRLIYYSQIVNDFQKGDIAEGYSVSREKKESFPLTVTSAQKNPTAFYLCASSSMGRQMNTEAFFGQGTRLTVV.

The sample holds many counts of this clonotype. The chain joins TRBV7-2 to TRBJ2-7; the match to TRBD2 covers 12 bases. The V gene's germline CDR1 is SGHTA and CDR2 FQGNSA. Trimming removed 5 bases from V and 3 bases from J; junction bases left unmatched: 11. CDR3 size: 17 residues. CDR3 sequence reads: CASSAGASGRVGYEQYF. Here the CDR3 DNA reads TGTGCCAGCAGCGCGGGGGCTAGCGGGAGGGTCGGCTACGAGCAGTACTTC.

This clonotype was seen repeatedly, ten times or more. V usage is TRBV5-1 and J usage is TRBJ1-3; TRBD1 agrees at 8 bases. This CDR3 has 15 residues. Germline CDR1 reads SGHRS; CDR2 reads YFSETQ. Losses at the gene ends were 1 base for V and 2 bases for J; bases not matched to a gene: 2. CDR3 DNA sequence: TGCGCCAGCAGCTTGAAGACAGGGGCTGGAAACACCATATATTTT. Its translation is CASSLKTGAGNTIYF.

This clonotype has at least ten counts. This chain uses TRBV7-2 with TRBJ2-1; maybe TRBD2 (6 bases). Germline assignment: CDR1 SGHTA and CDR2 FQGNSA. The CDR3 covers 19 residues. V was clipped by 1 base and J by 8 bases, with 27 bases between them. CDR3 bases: TGTGCCAGCAGCTTAGACTCCCCGTTTCCTGCGACTAGTGTGGATGAGCAGTTCTTC. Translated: CASSLDSPFPATSVDEQFF.

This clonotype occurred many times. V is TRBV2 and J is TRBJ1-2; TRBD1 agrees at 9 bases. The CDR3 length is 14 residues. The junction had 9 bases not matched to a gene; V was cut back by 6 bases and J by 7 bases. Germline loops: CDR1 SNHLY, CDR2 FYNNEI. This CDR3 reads CASSHRDRDSGYTF. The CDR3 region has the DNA TGTGCCAGCAGCCACCGGGACAGGGATTCTGGCTACACCTTC.